Below are 2 T cell receptor beta chains sequenced from a single sample in a study of blood T cell repertoires in COVID-19. Data came from immunoSEQ multiplex PCR; TCRdb stores just in-frame clones and leaves some out. The table records 200,000 to 300,000 clones, over 80% of them present only once. Sequencing input: peripheral blood. These receptors were obtained from a woman in her fifties or sixties with active or convalescent COVID-19.

The rearrangement links TRBV7-9 to TRBJ2-5; 9 nucleotides agree with TRBD1. Per germline, CDR1 SEHNR and CDR2 FQNEAQ (reference sequence). This CDR3 has 14 amino acids. The J segment lost 2 bases and the V segment lost 4 bases, leaving 2 bases of the junction unmatched. This CDR3 reads CASSSGTGQETQYF. The CDR3 DNA sequence: TGTGCCAGCAGCTCTGGGACAGGGCAAGAGACCCAGTACTTC. Complete variable domain (other parts from reference TRBV7-9 and TRBJ2-5): DTGVSQNPRHKITKRGQNVTFRCDPISEHNRLYWYRQTLGQGPEFLTYFQNEAQLEKSRLLSDRFSAERPKGSFSTLEIQRTEQGDSAMYLCASSSGTGQETQYFGPGTRLLVL.

This sequence joins TRBV6-4 and TRBJ2-3; maybe TRBD2 (6 bases). The CDR3 is made up of 14 amino acids. V shed 3 bases and J shed 3 bases, with 10 bases lying between them. The germline V gene has CDR1 MRHNA and CDR2 SNTAGT. CDR3 in DNA: TGTGCCAGCAGTGATCCGGGAGTAACAGATACGCAGTATTTT. This encodes CASSDPGVTDTQYF.